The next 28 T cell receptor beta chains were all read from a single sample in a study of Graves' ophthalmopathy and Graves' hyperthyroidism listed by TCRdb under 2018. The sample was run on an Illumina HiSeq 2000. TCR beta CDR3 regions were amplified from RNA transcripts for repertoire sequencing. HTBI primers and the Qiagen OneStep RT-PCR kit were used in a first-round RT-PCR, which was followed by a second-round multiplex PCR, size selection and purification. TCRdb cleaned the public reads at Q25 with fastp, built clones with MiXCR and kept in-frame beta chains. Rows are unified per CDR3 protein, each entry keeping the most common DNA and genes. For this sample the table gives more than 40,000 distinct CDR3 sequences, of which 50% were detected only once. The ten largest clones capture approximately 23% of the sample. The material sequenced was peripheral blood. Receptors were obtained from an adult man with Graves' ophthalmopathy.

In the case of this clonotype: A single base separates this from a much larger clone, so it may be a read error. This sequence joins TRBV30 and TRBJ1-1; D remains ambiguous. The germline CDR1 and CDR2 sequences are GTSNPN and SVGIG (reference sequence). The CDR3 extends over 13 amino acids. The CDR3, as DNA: TGTGCCTGGACGGTGGGTGACGACACTGAAGCTTCCTTT. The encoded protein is CAWTVGDDTEASF. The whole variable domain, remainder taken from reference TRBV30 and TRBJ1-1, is SQTIHQWPATLVQPVGSPLSLECTVEGTSNPNLYWYRQAAGRGLQLLFYSVGIGQISSEVPQNLSASRPQDRQFILSSKKLLLSDSGFYLCAWTVGDDTEASFGQGTRLTVV.

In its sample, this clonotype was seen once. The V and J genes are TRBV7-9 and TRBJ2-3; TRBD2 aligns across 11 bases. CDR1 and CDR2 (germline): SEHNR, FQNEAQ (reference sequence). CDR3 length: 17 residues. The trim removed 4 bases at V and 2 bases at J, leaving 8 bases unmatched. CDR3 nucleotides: TGTGCCAGCAGCTCCGCGGTAGCGGGAGGGCCCACAGATACGCAGTATTTT. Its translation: CASSSAVAGGPTDTQYF.

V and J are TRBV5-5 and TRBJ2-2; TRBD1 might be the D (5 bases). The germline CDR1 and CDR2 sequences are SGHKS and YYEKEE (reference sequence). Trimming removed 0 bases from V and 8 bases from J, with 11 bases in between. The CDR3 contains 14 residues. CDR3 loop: CASSLVRRVGELFF. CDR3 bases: TGTGCCAGCAGCTTGGTGCGCAGGGTAGGGGAGCTGTTTTTT.

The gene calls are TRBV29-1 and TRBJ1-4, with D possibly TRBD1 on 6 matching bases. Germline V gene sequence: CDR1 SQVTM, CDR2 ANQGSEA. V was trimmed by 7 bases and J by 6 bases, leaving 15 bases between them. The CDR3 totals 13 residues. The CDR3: CSEIRGGYEKLFF. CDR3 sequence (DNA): TGCAGCGAAATCAGGGGAGGGTATGAAAAACTGTTTTTT.

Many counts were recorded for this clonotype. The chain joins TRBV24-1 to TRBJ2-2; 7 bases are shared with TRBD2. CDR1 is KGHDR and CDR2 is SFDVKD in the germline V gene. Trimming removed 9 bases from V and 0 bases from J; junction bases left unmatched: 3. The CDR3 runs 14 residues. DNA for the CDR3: TGTGCCACCCGAAGCGGGGCGAACACCGGGGAGCTGTTTTTT. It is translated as CATRSGANTGELFF.

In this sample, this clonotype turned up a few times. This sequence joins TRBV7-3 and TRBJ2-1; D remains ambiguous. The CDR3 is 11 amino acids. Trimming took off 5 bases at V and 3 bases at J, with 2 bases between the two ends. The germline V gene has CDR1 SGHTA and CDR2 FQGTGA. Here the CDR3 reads CASSNYNEQFF. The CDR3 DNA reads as TGTGCCAGCAGCAACTACAATGAGCAGTTCTTC.

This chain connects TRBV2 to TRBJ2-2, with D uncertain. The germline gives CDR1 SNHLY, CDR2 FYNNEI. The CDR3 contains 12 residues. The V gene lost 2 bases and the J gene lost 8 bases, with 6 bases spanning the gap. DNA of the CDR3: TGTGCCAGCAGTGAACTTGCGGGGGAGCTGTTTTTT. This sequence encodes CASSELAGELFF.

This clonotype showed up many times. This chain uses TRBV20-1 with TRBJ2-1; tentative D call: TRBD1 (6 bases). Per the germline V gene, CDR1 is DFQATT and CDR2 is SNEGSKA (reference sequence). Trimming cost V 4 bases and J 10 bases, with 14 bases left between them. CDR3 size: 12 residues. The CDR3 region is CSAKEGVGEQFF. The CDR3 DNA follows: TGCAGTGCTAAAGAGGGGGTAGGCGAGCAGTTCTTC.

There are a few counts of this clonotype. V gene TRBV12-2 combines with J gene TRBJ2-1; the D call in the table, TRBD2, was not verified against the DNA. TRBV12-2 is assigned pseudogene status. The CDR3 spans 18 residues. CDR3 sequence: CASRFPPRLAGVVDEQFF. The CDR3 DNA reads TGTGCAAGTCGCTTCCCCCCCCGACTAGCGGGAGTAGTAGATGAGCAGTTCTTC.

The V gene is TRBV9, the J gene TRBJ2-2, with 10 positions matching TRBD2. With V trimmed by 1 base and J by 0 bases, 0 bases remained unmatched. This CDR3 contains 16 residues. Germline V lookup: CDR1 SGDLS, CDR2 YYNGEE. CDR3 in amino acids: CASSVTSGTNTGELFF. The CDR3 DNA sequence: TGTGCCAGCAGCGTAACTAGCGGGACGAACACCGGGGAGCTGTTTTTT. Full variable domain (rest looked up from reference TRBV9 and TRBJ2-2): DSGVTQTPKHLITATGQRVTLRCSPRSGDLSVYWYQQSLDQGLQFLIQYYNGEERAKGNILERFSAQQFPDLHSELNLSSLELGDSALYFCASSVTSGTNTGELFFGEGSRLTVL.

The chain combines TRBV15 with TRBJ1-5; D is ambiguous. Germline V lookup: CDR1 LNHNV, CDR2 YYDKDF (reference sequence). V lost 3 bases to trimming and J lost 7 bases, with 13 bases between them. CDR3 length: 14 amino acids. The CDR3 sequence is CATSSSQERQPQHF. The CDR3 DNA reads TGTGCCACCAGCAGCTCTCAGGAACGACAGCCCCAGCATTTT.

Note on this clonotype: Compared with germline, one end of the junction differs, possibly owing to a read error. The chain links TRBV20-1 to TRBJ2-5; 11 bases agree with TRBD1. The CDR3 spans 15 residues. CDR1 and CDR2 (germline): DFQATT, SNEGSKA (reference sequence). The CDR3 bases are TGCAGTGCTCGAAGGTATGGGACAGGGGGAGAGACCCAGTATTTC. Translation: CSARRYGTGGETQYF.

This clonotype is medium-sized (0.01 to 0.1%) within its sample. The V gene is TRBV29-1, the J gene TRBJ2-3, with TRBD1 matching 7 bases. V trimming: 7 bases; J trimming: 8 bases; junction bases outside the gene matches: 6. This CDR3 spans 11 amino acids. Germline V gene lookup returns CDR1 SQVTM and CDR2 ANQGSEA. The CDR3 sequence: CSGLQGVTQYF. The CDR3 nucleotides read TGCAGCGGACTGCAGGGGGTTACGCAGTATTTT.

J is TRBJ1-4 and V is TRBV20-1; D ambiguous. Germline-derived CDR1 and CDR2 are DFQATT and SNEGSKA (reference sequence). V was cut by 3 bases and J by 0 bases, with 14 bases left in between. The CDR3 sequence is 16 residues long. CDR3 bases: TGCAGTGCTAGCCCGGCAAGTCTCGCAACTAATGAAAAACTGTTTTTT. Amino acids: CSASPASLATNEKLFF.

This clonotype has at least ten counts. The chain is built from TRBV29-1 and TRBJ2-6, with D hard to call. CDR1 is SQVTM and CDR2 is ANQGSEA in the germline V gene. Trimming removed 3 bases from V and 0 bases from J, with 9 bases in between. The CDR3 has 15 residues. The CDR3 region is CSVEDLLSGANVLTF. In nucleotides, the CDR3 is TGCAGCGTTGAGGACCTTCTCTCTGGGGCCAACGTCCTGACTTTC.

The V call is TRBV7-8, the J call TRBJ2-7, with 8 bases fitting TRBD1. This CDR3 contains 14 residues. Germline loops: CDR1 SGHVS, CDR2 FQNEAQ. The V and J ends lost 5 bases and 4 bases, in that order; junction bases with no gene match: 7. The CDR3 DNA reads TGTGCCAGCAGCCGGAGACAGGGGCCTTACGAGCAGTACTTC. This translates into CASSRRQGPYEQYF.

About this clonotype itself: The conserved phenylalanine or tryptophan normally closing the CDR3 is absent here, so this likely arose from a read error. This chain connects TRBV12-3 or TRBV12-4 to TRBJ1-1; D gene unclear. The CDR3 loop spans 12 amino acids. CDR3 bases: TGTGCTAGCAGTTCCACTCCGCGTGAAGCTTTCTCT. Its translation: CASSSTPREAFS.

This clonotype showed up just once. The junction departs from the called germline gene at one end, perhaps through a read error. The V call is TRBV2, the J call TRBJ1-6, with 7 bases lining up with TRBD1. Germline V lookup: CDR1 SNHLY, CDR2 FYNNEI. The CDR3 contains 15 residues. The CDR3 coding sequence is TGTGCCGGCAGTGAAGGGGGCTCCTATAATCCACCCCTCCACTTT. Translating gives CAGSEGGSYNPPLHF.

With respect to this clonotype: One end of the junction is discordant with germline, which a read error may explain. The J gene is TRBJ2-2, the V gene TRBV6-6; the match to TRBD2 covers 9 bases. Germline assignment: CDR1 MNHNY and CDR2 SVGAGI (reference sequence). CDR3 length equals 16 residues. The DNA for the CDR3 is TGTGCCAGCAGGAGAACCGGGACTAGCAACACCGGAGAGCTGCTTTTT. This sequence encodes CASRRTGTSNTGELLF.

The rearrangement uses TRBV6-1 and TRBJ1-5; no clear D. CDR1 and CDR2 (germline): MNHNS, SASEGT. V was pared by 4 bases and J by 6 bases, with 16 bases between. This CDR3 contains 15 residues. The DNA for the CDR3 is TGTGCCAGCAGTGCTGACGACGGGTCGGCTCAGCCCCAGCATTTT. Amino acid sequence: CASSADDGSAQPQHF.

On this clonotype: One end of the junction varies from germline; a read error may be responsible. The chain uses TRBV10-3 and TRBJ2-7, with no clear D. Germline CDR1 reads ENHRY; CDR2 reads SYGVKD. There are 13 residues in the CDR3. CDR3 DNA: TGTGCCATCGGTGGAGAGAGATCCTACGGGCAGTACTTC. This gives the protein CAIGGERSYGQYF.

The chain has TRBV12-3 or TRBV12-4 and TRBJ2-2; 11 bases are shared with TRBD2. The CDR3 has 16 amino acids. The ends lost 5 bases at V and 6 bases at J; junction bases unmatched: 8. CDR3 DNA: TGTGCCAGCAGTCTCAGACTAGCGGGGTCACCCGGGGAGCTGTTTTTT. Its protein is CASSLRLAGSPGELFF.

CDR3 bases: TGTGCCAGCAGCCAAGGGGGACTAGCGGGGGGTGTAGATACGCAGTATTTT. Protein sequence: CASSQGGLAGGVDTQYF. The V call is TRBV3-1, the J call TRBJ2-3; TRBD2 agrees at 15 bases. Per germline, CDR1 LGHDT and CDR2 YNNKEL (reference sequence). The CDR3 length is 17 residues. J gave up 5 bases and V 1 base, and 4 bases lay outside the gene matches.

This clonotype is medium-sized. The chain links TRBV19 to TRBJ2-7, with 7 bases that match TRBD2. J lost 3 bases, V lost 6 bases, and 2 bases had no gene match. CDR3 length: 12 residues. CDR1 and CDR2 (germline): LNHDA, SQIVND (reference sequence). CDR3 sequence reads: CASRREGYEQYF. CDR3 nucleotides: TGTGCCAGTAGAAGGGAGGGCTACGAGCAGTACTTC.

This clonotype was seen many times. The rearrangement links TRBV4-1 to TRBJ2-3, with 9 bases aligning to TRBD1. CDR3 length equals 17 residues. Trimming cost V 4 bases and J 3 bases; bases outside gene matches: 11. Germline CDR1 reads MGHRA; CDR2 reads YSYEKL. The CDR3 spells CASSPITGGIRTDTQYF. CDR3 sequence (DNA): TGCGCCAGCAGCCCTATCACAGGGGGCATTCGAACAGATACGCAGTATTTT.

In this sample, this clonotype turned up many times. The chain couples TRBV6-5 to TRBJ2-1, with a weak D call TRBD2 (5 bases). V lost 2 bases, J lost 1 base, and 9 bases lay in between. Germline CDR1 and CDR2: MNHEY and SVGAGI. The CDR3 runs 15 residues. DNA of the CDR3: TGTGCCAGCAGTTACAGCCTAGCATCCTACAATGAGCAGTTCTTC. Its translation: CASSYSLASYNEQFF.

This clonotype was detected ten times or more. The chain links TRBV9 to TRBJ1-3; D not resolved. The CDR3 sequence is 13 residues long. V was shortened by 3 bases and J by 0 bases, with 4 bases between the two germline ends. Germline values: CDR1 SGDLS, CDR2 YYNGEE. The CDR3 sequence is CASSESSGNTIYF. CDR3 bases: TGTGCCAGCAGCGAAAGCTCTGGAAACACCATATATTTT.

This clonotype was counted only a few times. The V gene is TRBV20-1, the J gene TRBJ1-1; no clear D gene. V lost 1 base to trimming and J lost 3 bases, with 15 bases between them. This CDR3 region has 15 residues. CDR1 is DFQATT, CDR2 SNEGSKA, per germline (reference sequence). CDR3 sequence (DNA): TGCAGTGCTAGAGTTGGGCTCGGACCCTACACTGAAGCTTTCTTT. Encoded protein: CSARVGLGPYTEAFF.